This TCR beta chain emerged from a study of CXCR3-negative and CXCR3-positive naive CD8 T cells. Worth noting for this clonotype: Its antigen is undetermined.

The TRB cDNA libraries were prepared by 5' RACE with UMI labels. TCRdb reprocessed the 5' RACE reads and keeps a single row for each CDR3 protein, giving no DNA. In total, the table holds 50,000 or so distinct CDR3 sequences. There are 16 residues in the CDR3. Germline CDR1 SGHNT, CDR2 YENEEA. Study results and caveats: Greater hydrophobicity was found in TRB CDR3s of CXCR3-positive naive cells than of CXCR3-negative naive cells. Within a donor, both naive subsets shared TRBV-TRBJ usage, unlike memory cells.

Input material: naive CXCR3+ CD8+ T cells from blood. Indicated subset: CD45RO-CCR7+CD27+CD95- naive CD8+ T cells expressing CXCR3 (TNR3+). This clonotype was obtained from a human donor in good health. Some clones in this sample may be carry-over from other donors' samples. This chain links TRBV11-3 with TRBJ2-1; there is no DNA to check the TCRdb D call of TRBD1. CDR3: CASSLGLGQGAVEQFF.